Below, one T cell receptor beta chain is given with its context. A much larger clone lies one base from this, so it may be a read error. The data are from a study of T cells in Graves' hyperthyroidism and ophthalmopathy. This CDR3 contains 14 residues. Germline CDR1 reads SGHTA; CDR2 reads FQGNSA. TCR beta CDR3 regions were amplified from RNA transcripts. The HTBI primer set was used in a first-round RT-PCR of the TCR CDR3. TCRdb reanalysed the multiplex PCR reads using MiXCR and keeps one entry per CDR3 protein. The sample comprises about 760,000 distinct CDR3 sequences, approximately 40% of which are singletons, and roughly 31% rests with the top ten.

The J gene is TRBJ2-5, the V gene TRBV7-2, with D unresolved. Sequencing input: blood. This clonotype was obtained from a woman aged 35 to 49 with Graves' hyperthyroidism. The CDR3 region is CAGSLGQRTETQYF. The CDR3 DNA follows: TGTGCCGGCAGCTTAGGTCAGCGTACAGAGACCCAGTACTTC.